Shown below are 17 T cell receptor beta chains from a single sample sequenced in a study of spatial heterogeneity in lung cancer. General study points: Tumor mutation counts were tracked by expanded intratumoral alpha and beta TCR counts.

What these receptors recognize is not known. TCRdb fed the 5' RACE reads into MiXCR, producing one record per CDR3 protein. This table holds fewer than 6,500 distinct CDR3 sequences, roughly 7.1% found once. As to time point: sample taken at primary tumor resection. This material consisted of lung tumor tissue, taken at surgery. Receptors originate from a female donor with early-stage non-small cell lung cancer.

This clonotype was detected many times. This beta chain was picked up by a library intended for alpha chains and is off target, so its count carries little meaning. The V call is TRBV4-2, the J call TRBJ2-2; 12 bases map to TRBD1. The CDR3 sequence is 17 residues long. From germline, CDR1 is LGHNA and CDR2 YNFKEQ. Trimming removed 5 bases from V and 5 bases from J; junction bases left unmatched: 9. The CDR3 here is CASSEVGQGAPTGELFF. DNA of the CDR3: TGTGCCAGCAGCGAAGTGGGACAGGGGGCGCCGACCGGGGAGCTGTTTTTT.

This clonotype counts as medium-sized. This beta chain represents an off-target read in a library built for alpha chains; its size is of limited meaning. This chain links TRBV7-2 with TRBJ1-6; D gene ambiguous. There are 14 residues in the CDR3. With 7 bases removed from V and 7 bases from J, the gap between germline ends came to 14 bases. CDR1 is SGHTA, CDR2 FQGNSA, per germline. For the CDR3, the DNA is TGTGCCAGCACCCCCTTAGGCGGGAATTCACCCCTCCACTTT. This translates into CASTPLGGNSPLHF.

This clonotype was seen at least ten times. The size of this beta chain means little, since it is a stray read in a library made for alpha chains. This chain uses TRBV6-1 with TRBJ1-5; weak D call: TRBD1 (5 bases). The germline V and J ends were trimmed by 6 bases and 1 base, with 10 bases remaining between them. The CDR3 loop spans 14 amino acids. Per germline, CDR1 MNHNS and CDR2 SASEGT. The CDR3 sequence: CASSRTGSNQPQHF. Written as DNA, the CDR3 is TGTGCCAGCAGCCGTACAGGAAGCAATCAGCCCCAGCATTTT.

This clonotype was detected ten times or more. Since the library was made to target alpha chains, this beta chain is a stray read and its abundance is not meaningful. This chain connects TRBV20-1 to TRBJ2-1; tentative D call: TRBD2 (6 bases). This CDR3 is 15 amino acids long. The germline V and J ends were trimmed by 7 bases and 5 bases, with 21 bases remaining between them. Germline lookup yields CDR1 DFQATT and CDR2 SNEGSKA (reference sequence). The CDR3 DNA sequence: TGCAGTGGAGCCAGCGGGCTCTTGACGAACAATGAGCAGTTCTTC. Amino acids: CSGASGLLTNNEQFF.

Within the sample, this clonotype is medium-sized (0.01 to 0.1%). This beta chain is a stray sequence in a library constructed for alpha chains; its clone size is not meaningful. The chain uses TRBV7-2 and TRBJ2-3, with 7 bases matching TRBD2. J was trimmed by 10 bases and V by 2 bases; bases with no gene match: 18. This CDR3 contains 17 residues. Germline CDR1 is SGHTA and CDR2 is FQGNSA. The CDR3 sequence: CASSLRRQRESPMAQYF. The CDR3, as DNA: TGTGCCAGCAGCTTAAGAAGGCAGCGGGAATCCCCTATGGCGCAGTATTTT.

In this sample, this clonotype turned up many times. A library made for alpha chains picked up this beta chain off target, so its size means little. The rearrangement uses TRBV4-3 and TRBJ1-6; D ambiguous. Between the trimmed V and J ends, which lost 0 bases and 11 bases, there was a span of 11 bases. CDR1 and CDR2 (germline): LGHNA, YSLEER. The CDR3 is 14 residues long. The CDR3 sequence: CASSQDLEVPPLHF. CDR3 nucleotide sequence: TGCGCCAGCAGCCAAGATCTGGAGGTTCCACCCCTCCACTTT.

This clonotype rates as medium-sized. This beta chain slipped into a library made for alpha chains as a stray read, so its size is not meaningful. The rearrangement joins TRBV7-6 to TRBJ2-7; TRBD1 might be the D (6 bases). CDR1 and CDR2 (germline): SGHVS, FNYEAQ. The CDR3 is 13 amino acids. V was cut by 5 bases and J by 4 bases, with 12 bases left in between. The CDR3 DNA follows: TGTGCCAGCAGCCTTGAAGACAGGTACGAGCAGTACTTC. Encoded protein: CASSLEDRYEQYF.

This clonotype has at least ten counts. This beta chain represents an off-target read in a library built for alpha chains; its size is of limited meaning. This chain uses TRBV30 with TRBJ2-2; 7 positions agree with TRBD2. Germline CDR1 and CDR2: GTSNPN and SVGIG (reference sequence). This CDR3 comprises 16 residues. Trimming removed 2 bases from V and 5 bases from J; junction bases left unmatched: 11. The CDR3 region has the DNA TGTGCCTGGAGTCTTCTAGCGTCAGCGGGGACCGGGGAGCTGTTTTTT. It encodes CAWSLLASAGTGELFF.

Sample share makes this clonotype medium-sized (0.01 to 0.1%). Since it is a stray read in a library aimed at alpha chains, this beta chain has a size that is not meaningful. The chain has TRBV29-1 and TRBJ2-2; 9 bases are a match to TRBD1. Germline V gene data show CDR1 as SQVTM and CDR2 as ANQGSEA. V was clipped by 6 bases and J by 4 bases; unmatched bases: 3. The CDR3 is 13 amino acids. DNA for the CDR3: TGCAGCGTCGGACAGGGGAGCACCGGGGAGCTGTTTTTT. This codes for CSVGQGSTGELFF.

This clonotype is termed medium-sized (0.01 to 0.1%). This beta chain turned up in a library designed for alpha chains; as an off-target read, its abundance says little. V gene TRBV5-1 combines with J gene TRBJ2-3; the match to TRBD2 covers 11 bases. The germline gives CDR1 SGHRS, CDR2 YFSETQ. Trimming at V came to 4 bases and at J to 0 bases, leaving 7 bases not matched to a gene. CDR3 length: 17 residues. The CDR3 bases are TGCGCCAGCAGCCTTAGCGGACTAGCGGGCAGCACAGATACGCAGTATTTT. Translation: CASSLSGLAGSTDTQYF. Combining the CDR3 with reference TRBV5-1 and TRBJ2-3 gives the whole variable domain KAGVTQTPRYLIKTRGQQVTLSCSPISGHRSVSWYQQTPGQGLQFLFEYFSETQRNKGNFPGRFSGRQFSNSRSEMNVSTLELGDSALYLCASSLSGLAGSTDTQYFGPGTRLTVL.

This clonotype was observed at least ten times. This beta chain appears as a stray read in a library generated for alpha chains; its size is not informative. The chain has TRBV19 and TRBJ2-5, with 11 bases that match TRBD1. Per the germline V gene, CDR1 is LNHDA and CDR2 is SQIVND (reference sequence). The J segment lost 5 bases and the V segment lost 3 bases, leaving 2 bases of the junction unmatched. The CDR3 is 14 amino acids. CDR3 DNA sequence: TGTGCCAGTAGTATTGGACAGGGGGCTGAGACCCAGTACTTC. Translated: CASSIGQGAETQYF.

This clonotype is labeled medium-sized. Being off target in a library aimed at alpha chains, this beta chain has a size of little meaning. This chain uses TRBV4-2 with TRBJ2-7, with no clear D. From germline, CDR1 is LGHNA and CDR2 YNFKEQ. V lost 6 bases and J lost 1, with 10 bases in between. There are 13 residues in the CDR3. The CDR3 spells CASSQYMSYEQYF. The CDR3 DNA reads TGTGCCAGCAGTCAGTACATGTCCTACGAGCAGTACTTC.

This clonotype was seen many times. Found in a library prepared for alpha chains, this beta chain is an off-target read, and its abundance has little meaning. The V and J genes are TRBV20-1 and TRBJ2-7, with TRBD1 identical over 7 bases. The trim removed 7 bases at V and 3 bases at J, leaving 15 bases unmatched. This CDR3 comprises 15 residues. Germline lookup yields CDR1 DFQATT and CDR2 SNEGSKA (reference sequence). Here the CDR3 DNA reads TGCAGTGTGACCCCCCTCGACAGGGCGGACTACGAGCAGTACTTC. Its translation: CSVTPLDRADYEQYF.

Judged by abundance, this clonotype is medium-sized. Found in a library prepared for alpha chains, this beta chain is an off-target read, and its abundance has little meaning. The chain recombines TRBV28 with TRBJ2-6; D not certain. V dropped 6 bases and J dropped 0 bases, with 6 bases sitting between them. This CDR3 has 14 amino acids. Looked up from germline, CDR1 is MDHEN and CDR2 is SYDVKM. In nucleotides, the CDR3 is TGTGCCAGCAGGTCACACTCTGGGGCCAACGTCCTGACTTTC. Translation: CASRSHSGANVLTF.

This clonotype was seen many times. This beta chain appears as a stray read in a library generated for alpha chains; its size is not informative. For the CDR3, the DNA is TGTGCCAGCAGCTTAAAGTACGAGCAGTACTTC. It translates to CASSLKYEQYF. The rearrangement uses TRBV7-2 and TRBJ2-7; no definite D call. V gave up 2 bases and J gave up 4 bases, with 3 bases separating them. Per germline, CDR1 SGHTA and CDR2 FQGNSA. This CDR3 comprises 11 residues.

This clonotype is judged medium-sized. With the library built for alpha chains, this beta chain is off target and its frequency is not meaningful. This chain joins TRBV20-1 and TRBJ2-5; 7 nucleotides align to TRBD2. CDR1 DFQATT and CDR2 SNEGSKA come from the germline V gene (reference sequence). CDR3 size: 15 residues. The J segment lost 9 bases and the V segment lost 1 base, leaving 14 bases of the junction unmatched. CDR3 loop: CSARAVSGAAGAQYF. The DNA of the CDR3 is TGCAGTGCTAGAGCTGTGAGCGGGGCCGCGGGGGCCCAGTACTTC.

Details on this clonotype: Being off target in a library aimed at alpha chains, this beta chain has a size of little meaning. The chain recombines TRBV2 with TRBJ2-7; 7 nucleotides line up with TRBD2. The CDR3 is 15 residues long. Germline V CDR1 and CDR2: SNHLY, FYNNEI. V shed 0 bases, J shed 5 bases, and the junction held 7 bases outside the gene matches. The CDR3 DNA reads TGTGCCAGCAGTGAAGCGCGGGAGAATATTCACGAGCAGTACTTC. Translating gives CASSEARENIHEQYF.